These 23 T cell receptor beta chains share one sample of origin, sequenced in a study of control samples from healthy donors and cancer patients. This table comes from immunoSEQ multiplex PCR, and its TCRdb copy is limited to in-frame clones, with some not included. The profile shows 140,000 or so clones, approximately 88% of them singletons. Sequencing was performed on blood. The receptors derive from a man aged 25 to 40 in good health.

This clone was detected once. This chain uses TRBV14 with TRBJ1-1, with D unclear. Per germline, CDR1 SGHDN and CDR2 FVKESK. V was trimmed by 1 base and J by 3 bases, leaving 15 bases between them. The CDR3 extends over 16 amino acids. The CDR3: CASSQGFGREDTEAFF. The CDR3 bases are TGTGCCAGCAGCCAAGGTTTCGGGAGGGAGGACACTGAAGCTTTCTTT.

In its sample, this clone was seen once. The V and J genes are TRBV4-1 and TRBJ2-7; 12 bases line up with TRBD2. This CDR3 has 16 residues. Germline loops: CDR1 MGHRA, CDR2 YSYEKL. The V gene end was trimmed by 3 bases and the J gene end by 1 base; junction bases not matched to a gene: 4. CDR3 sequence: CASSHATSGSSYEQYF. CDR3 nucleotides: TGCGCCAGCAGCCACGCGACTAGCGGGAGTTCCTACGAGCAGTACTTC.

The chain carries TRBV29-1 and TRBJ2-3, with D uncertain. Per the germline V gene, CDR1 is SQVTM and CDR2 is ANQGSEA. CDR3 length: 12 residues. V lost 3 bases and J lost 4, with 8 bases in between. This chain's CDR3 is CSVDGVADTQYF. The CDR3, as DNA: TGCAGCGTTGATGGGGTTGCAGATACGCAGTATTTT.

The CDR3 is CASSPTEGADTQYF. In nucleotides, the CDR3 is TGTGCCAGCTCACCTACTGAGGGAGCGGATACGCAGTATTTT. The rearrangement links TRBV18 to TRBJ2-3; a weak D match, TRBD2 (5 bases). Trimming left V 3 bases short and J 6 bases short, with 13 bases between. Germline V gene sequence: CDR1 KGHSH, CDR2 LQKENI. The CDR3 is made up of 14 amino acids.

The V call is TRBV5-6, the J call TRBJ1-3; TRBD1 matches 8 bases. Germline V lookup: CDR1 SGHDT, CDR2 YYEEEE. The CDR3 sequence is 15 residues long. V was pared by 4 bases and J by 4 bases, with 7 bases of the junction left unmatched. CDR3 region: CASSPPGQEGNTIYF. CDR3 DNA: TGTGCCAGCAGCCCTCCGGGACAGGAGGGAAACACCATATATTTT.

J is TRBJ2-3 and V is TRBV7-2; maybe TRBD2 (5 bases). Trimming removed 1 base at V and 2 bases at J, with 10 bases between. The V gene's germline CDR1 is SGHTA and CDR2 FQGNSA. The CDR3 length is 15 residues. CDR3 bases: TGTGCCAGCAGCTTAGGGGAGAGAACCACAGATACGCAGTATTTT. Translated, it gives CASSLGERTTDTQYF.

This clone was seen just once. The V call is TRBV4-1, the J call TRBJ2-7; 7 bases map to TRBD1. CDR3 length equals 14 residues. Germline loops: CDR1 MGHRA, CDR2 YSYEKL. V trimming: 1 base; J trimming: 5 bases; junction bases outside the gene matches: 5. The CDR3 DNA sequence: TGCGCCAGCAGCCAAGGGACAACAGGGGACGAGCAGTACTTC. This translates into CASSQGTTGDEQYF.

This chain uses TRBV15 with TRBJ1-5; D gene unclear. The V end lost 0 bases, the J end lost 7 bases, and 16 bases lay between the germline ends. Germline values: CDR1 LNHNV, CDR2 YYDKDF (reference sequence). The CDR3 totals 16 residues. This chain's CDR3 is CATSRDSMSPRQPQHF. The CDR3 DNA reads TGTGCCACCAGCAGAGATAGTATGTCACCCCGACAGCCCCAGCATTTT.

The chain employs TRBV9 and TRBJ1-6, with 9 positions matching TRBD1. The CDR3 totals 17 residues. CDR1 SGDLS and CDR2 YYNGEE come from the germline V gene. With 4 bases clipped from V and 10 bases from J, the junction kept 15 bases outside the gene matches. CDR3 residues: CASSPSPRTGAESPLHF. In nucleotides, the CDR3 is TGTGCCAGCAGCCCGAGCCCCAGGACAGGGGCAGAATCACCCCTCCACTTT.

The chain recombines TRBV5-6 with TRBJ1-6; D is unresolved. The germline V gene has CDR1 SGHDT and CDR2 YYEEEE. Trimming removed 2 bases at V and 6 bases at J, with 9 bases between. The CDR3 extends over 14 amino acids. The CDR3 region is CASSFGVVNSPLHF. CDR3 nucleotide sequence: TGTGCCAGCAGCTTTGGGGTAGTTAATTCACCCCTCCACTTT.

The rearrangement uses TRBV10-3 and TRBJ1-5; D gene ambiguous. Germline assignment: CDR1 ENHRY and CDR2 SYGVKD. The germline V and J ends were trimmed by 9 bases and 4 bases, with 16 bases remaining between them. The CDR3 extends over 14 amino acids. This chain's CDR3 is CAISLDPKNQPQHF. The DNA of the CDR3 is TGTGCCATATCGCTGGACCCAAAGAATCAGCCCCAGCATTTT.

The rearrangement uses TRBV5-1 and TRBJ2-1; TRBD2 is a possible D gene (5 bases). Trimming removed 2 bases from V and 3 bases from J, with 12 bases in between. Germline CDR1 SGHRS, CDR2 YFSETQ. This CDR3 spans 15 amino acids. Written as DNA, the CDR3 is TGCGCCAGCAGCTTAGGGAGCTCAGACTACAATGAGCAGTTCTTC. Translated, it gives CASSLGSSDYNEQFF. Full variable domain (rest looked up from reference TRBV5-1 and TRBJ2-1): KAGVTQTPRYLIKTRGQQVTLSCSPISGHRSVSWYQQTPGQGLQFLFEYFSETQRNKGNFPGRFSGRQFSNSRSEMNVSTLELGDSALYLCASSLGSSDYNEQFFGPGTRLTVL.

The rearrangement joins TRBV6-5 to TRBJ1-4, with D possibly TRBD1 on 5 matching bases. The CDR3 runs 15 residues. Per germline, CDR1 MNHEY and CDR2 SVGAGI. Trimming stripped 5 bases from V and 3 bases from J, with 13 bases between. CDR3 loop: CASSQRQGPNEKLFF. The CDR3 DNA sequence: TGTGCCAGCAGTCAAAGGCAGGGTCCTAATGAAAAACTGTTTTTT.

The rearrangement joins TRBV19 to TRBJ1-1, with D possibly matching TRBD1 (6 bases). The CDR3 is 14 residues long. Germline lookup yields CDR1 LNHDA and CDR2 SQIVND (reference sequence). Trimming stripped 3 bases from V and 4 bases from J, with 12 bases between. This chain's CDR3 is CASSIWDMTTEAFF. The CDR3 DNA reads as TGTGCCAGTAGTATCTGGGACATGACCACTGAAGCTTTCTTT.

The chain uses TRBV24-1 and TRBJ2-3; 13 nucleotides match TRBD2. CDR1 and CDR2 from the germline V gene are KGHDR and SFDVKD. V lost 3 bases, J lost 2 bases, and 1 base stayed unmatched. CDR3 length: 16 residues. This CDR3 reads CATSDGLAGDTDTQYF. The CDR3 coding sequence is TGTGCCACCAGTGATGGACTAGCGGGAGACACAGATACGCAGTATTTT.

This rearrangement joins TRBV11-3 to TRBJ1-4; D is undetermined. The CDR3 runs to 12 residues. Trimming cost V 0 bases and J 8 bases, with 4 bases left between them. CDR1 and CDR2 from the germline V gene are SGHNT and YENEEA. The chain's CDR3 is CASSLEGEKLFF. The CDR3, as DNA: TGTGCCAGCAGCTTAGAAGGGGAAAAACTGTTTTTT.

This rearrangement joins TRBV7-8 to TRBJ2-7; TRBD1 matches at 11 bases. Germline-derived CDR1 and CDR2 are SGHVS and FQNEAQ. J was trimmed by 6 bases and V by 2 bases; bases with no gene match: 6. The CDR3 has 15 residues. As DNA, the CDR3 is TGTGCCAGCAGCTTACTGGGGGACAGGGGGTCCGAGCAGTACTTC. Protein: CASSLLGDRGSEQYF.

The gene calls are TRBV7-2 and TRBJ1-4; the match to TRBD1 covers 8 bases. CDR3 size: 15 residues. CDR1 and CDR2 (germline): SGHTA, FQGNSA. Trimming at V came to 0 bases and at J to 8 bases, leaving 5 bases not matched to a gene. In DNA form, the CDR3 reads TGTGCCAGCAGCTTAGCAGGACAGGGTGGGGAAAAACTGTTTTTT. Protein: CASSLAGQGGEKLFF.

The chain's CDR3 is CASSPGSSSYNSPLHF. As DNA, the CDR3 is TGTGCCAGCTCACCAGGATCTAGCTCCTATAATTCACCCCTCCACTTT. V usage is TRBV18 and J usage is TRBJ1-6; D not certain. Trimming removed 2 bases from V and 0 bases from J, with 8 bases in between. From germline, CDR1 is KGHSH and CDR2 LQKENI. This CDR3 region has 16 residues. Filled out from reference TRBV18 and TRBJ1-6, the complete variable domain reads NAGVMQNPRHLVRRRGQEARLRCSPMKGHSHVYWYRQLPEEGLKFMVYLQKENIIDESGMPKERFSAEFPKEGPSILRIQQVVRGDSAAYFCASSPGSSSYNSPLHFGNGTRLTVT.

The rearrangement links TRBV7-8 to TRBJ2-7; D may be TRBD2 (5 bases). This CDR3 comprises 15 residues. Germline V gene sequence: CDR1 SGHVS, CDR2 FQNEAQ. Deletions cut 0 bases from V and 1 base from J, with 10 bases between. CDR3 region: CASSLARVKSYEQYF. The CDR3 bases are TGTGCCAGCAGCTTAGCGCGGGTTAAGTCCTACGAGCAGTACTTC.

The rearrangement joins TRBV6-5 to TRBJ1-2; D uncertain. CDR3 length equals 13 residues. V lost 7 bases and J lost 2, with 11 bases in between. Germline V gene data show CDR1 as MNHEY and CDR2 as SVGAGI. CDR3 nucleotide sequence: TGTGCCAGCACCCTGGACGGGAACTATGGCTACACCTTC. Encoded protein: CASTLDGNYGYTF.

The chain employs TRBV9 and TRBJ2-2; D tentatively reads TRBD1 or TRBD2 (5 bases each). V lost 7 bases to trimming and J lost 4 bases, with 20 bases between them. CDR3 length equals 16 residues. Germline CDR1 SGDLS, CDR2 YYNGEE. The CDR3 DNA is TGTGCCAGCTGCCCAGGACCGGGGCCGAGCACCGGGGAGCTGTTTTTT. Its protein is CASCPGPGPSTGELFF.

The rearrangement links TRBV7-9 to TRBJ2-5, with 7 bases identical to TRBD1. CDR1 is SEHNR, CDR2 FQNEAQ, per germline (reference sequence). J lost 5 bases, V lost 5 bases, and 11 bases had no gene match. The CDR3 contains 15 residues. The CDR3, as DNA: TGTGCCAGCAGCCGGGCGGTGGCGACAGGGGAGACCCAGTACTTC. It specifies CASSRAVATGETQYF.